These 18 T cell receptor beta chains came from one sample sequenced in a study of cytomegalovirus exposure and HLA in healthy donors. PCR employed 60 Vbeta and 13 Jbeta primers. Sequenced by immunoSEQ multiplex PCR; TCRdb stores in-frame clones only, minus some. The sample has tens of thousands of clones; approximately 70% are singletons. The sequenced sample consisted of PBMCs. The origin of the receptors is a man aged 45-65 years in good health and CMV-seronegative.

This rearrangement joins TRBV7-8 to TRBJ1-5, with 7 nucleotides matching TRBD1. After removal of 4 bases from V and 0 bases from J, the junction contained 18 bases not matched to a gene. Germline V gives CDR1 SGHVS, CDR2 FQNEAQ. CDR3 length equals 20 residues. The CDR3 nucleotides read TGTGCCAGCAGCTCTTCCCGAGACAGGGTCCCCTCCTATAGCAATCAGCCCCAGCATTTT. This translates into CASSSSRDRVPSYSNQPQHF.

This clone was detected once. The J gene is TRBJ1-4, the V gene TRBV30; 7 bases map to TRBD1. Trimming at V came to 4 bases and at J to 1 base, leaving 6 bases not matched to a gene. Germline V CDR1 and CDR2: GTSNPN, SVGIG (reference sequence). The CDR3 has 15 amino acids. The CDR3 bases are TGTGCCTGGACTATCAGGGGGAGAACTAATGAAAAACTGTTTTTT. The encoded protein is CAWTIRGRTNEKLFF. Supplemented by reference TRBV30 and TRBJ1-4, the full variable domain reads SQTIHQWPATLVQPVGSPLSLECTVEGTSNPNLYWYRQAAGRGLQLLFYSVGIGQISSEVPQNLSASRPQDRQFILSSKKLLLSDSGFYLCAWTIRGRTNEKLFFGSGTQLSVL.

The chain employs TRBV6-1 and TRBJ1-3; weak D call: TRBD1 (5 bases). V was pared by 4 bases and J by 0 bases, with 13 bases between. Germline loops: CDR1 MNHNS, CDR2 SASEGT. The CDR3 is 16 amino acids. CDR3 DNA sequence: TGTGCCAGCAGTGGGACAATACAGAGCTCTGGAAACACCATATATTTT. Translated, it gives CASSGTIQSSGNTIYF.

The V gene is TRBV27, the J gene TRBJ1-2, with 8 bases identical to TRBD1. The CDR3 is 15 amino acids. The ends lost 6 bases at V and 5 bases at J; junction bases unmatched: 11. The germline CDR1 and CDR2 sequences are MNHEY and SMNVEV (reference sequence). CDR3 sequence (DNA): TGTGCCAGCAGCCCCCTTGGGACAGGACAATATGGCTACACCTTC. Amino acids: CASSPLGTGQYGYTF.

The rearrangement uses TRBV6-1 and TRBJ2-7; 7 nucleotides agree with TRBD1. V dropped 6 bases and J dropped 2; count of bases not matched to a gene: 7. Looked up from germline, CDR1 is MNHNS and CDR2 is SASEGT. CDR3 length: 14 residues. The CDR3 sequence is CASSASGTAYEQYF. As DNA, the CDR3 is TGTGCCAGCAGCGCATCCGGGACAGCCTACGAGCAGTACTTC.

The chain carries TRBV5-4 and TRBJ2-3; 8 nucleotides agree with TRBD2. Looked up from germline, CDR1 is SGHNT and CDR2 is YYREEE (reference sequence). With V trimmed by 9 bases and J by 2 bases, 11 bases remained unmatched. This CDR3 contains 15 residues. CDR3 sequence: CAINRGGSVTDTQYF. The CDR3 coding sequence is TGTGCCATCAACCGCGGGGGGAGTGTCACAGATACGCAGTATTTT.

The chain uses TRBV27 and TRBJ2-2, with D perhaps matching TRBD1 (6 bases). This CDR3 region has 13 residues. Trimming cost V 5 bases and J 11 bases, with 15 bases left between them. The germline V gene has CDR1 MNHEY and CDR2 SMNVEV (reference sequence). The CDR3 loop is CASSEPQGFELFF. Written as DNA, the CDR3 is TGTGCCAGCAGTGAACCACAGGGATTCGAGCTGTTTTTT.

The chain uses TRBV28 and TRBJ2-5; D perhaps matches TRBD2 (6 bases). Germline V lookup: CDR1 MDHEN, CDR2 SYDVKM. The CDR3 has 14 residues. V gave up 3 bases and J gave up 2 bases, with 10 bases separating them. The CDR3 sequence is CASSLGGAQETQYF. CDR3 coding DNA: TGTGCCAGCAGTTTGGGGGGAGCTCAAGAGACCCAGTACTTC.

This clone occurred a few times. The chain has TRBV11-1 and TRBJ2-1, with 8 bases that match TRBD1. Germline-derived CDR1 and CDR2 are SGHAT and FQDESV (reference sequence). This CDR3 is built from 14 residues. J gave up 8 bases and V 5 bases, and 8 bases lay outside the gene matches. CDR3 in amino acids: CASSPRQGWHEQFF. In DNA form, the CDR3 reads TGTGCCAGCAGCCCACGACAGGGGTGGCATGAGCAGTTCTTC.

This chain uses TRBV7-3 with TRBJ2-1; 8 nucleotides agree with TRBD2. V gave up 0 bases and J gave up 3 bases; unmatched junction bases: 1. The CDR3 length is 15 residues. Germline V gives CDR1 SGHTA, CDR2 FQGTGA. Here the CDR3 DNA reads TGTGCCAGCAGCTTAACAGCGGGGGTCTACAATGAGCAGTTCTTC. It encodes CASSLTAGVYNEQFF.

This chain joins TRBV7-3 and TRBJ2-1, with D perhaps TRBD2 (7 bases). The CDR3 totals 14 residues. The germline CDR1 and CDR2 sequences are SGHTA and FQGTGA. The V gene lost 4 bases and the J gene lost 7 bases, with 14 bases spanning the gap. The chain's CDR3 is CASSSGGRLNEQFF. In nucleotides, the CDR3 is TGTGCCAGCAGCTCGGGGGGCCGGTTGAATGAGCAGTTCTTC. The full variable domain, its missing parts supplied by reference TRBV7-3 and TRBJ2-1, is GAGVSQTPSNKVTEKGKYVELRCDPISGHTALYWYRQSLGQGPEFLIYFQGTGAADDSGLPNDRFFAVRPEGSVSTLKIQRTERGDSAVYLCASSSGGRLNEQFFGPGTRLTVL.

V gene TRBV21-1 combines with J gene TRBJ2-7; the table's D call, TRBD1, has no DNA check behind it. TRBV21-1 is designated a pseudogene. CDR3 size: 14 residues. CDR3 coding DNA: TGTGCCAGCAGCAATTGGCAGTTTTCCTACGAGCAGTACTTC. Translated, it gives CASSNWQFSYEQYF.

The gene calls are TRBV6-5 and TRBJ2-2; possibly TRBD1 for D (6 bases). Trimming removed 2 bases at V and 4 bases at J, with 11 bases between. Germline CDR1 MNHEY, CDR2 SVGAGI. The CDR3 is 15 residues long. In DNA, the CDR3 is TGTGCCAGCAGTTACATCAGGGGTAGCACCGGGGAGCTGTTTTTT. This encodes CASSYIRGSTGELFF.

The chain recombines TRBV2 with TRBJ2-5; D might be TRBD1 (7 bases). This CDR3 region has 15 residues. Germline lookup yields CDR1 SNHLY and CDR2 FYNNEI. Trimming removed 8 bases from V and 2 bases from J, with 18 bases in between. The CDR3 DNA sequence: TGTGCCAGCTCGCGACAGGGAGGAGGGCAAGAGACCCAGTACTTC. It specifies CASSRQGGGQETQYF.

The rearrangement uses TRBV6-5 and TRBJ1-2, with 7 bases matching TRBD1. CDR1 is MNHEY, CDR2 SVGAGI, per germline. The length of the CDR3 is 13 residues. The J segment lost 5 bases and the V segment lost 6 bases, leaving 6 bases of the junction unmatched. For the CDR3, the DNA is TGTGCCAGCAGCCAAACGACAGGGTATGGCTACACCTTC. It is translated as CASSQTTGYGYTF.

This clone was counted a few times. The rearrangement joins TRBV19 to TRBJ1-5; TRBD1 is a possible D gene (6 bases). Trimming took off 6 bases at V and 6 bases at J, with 12 bases between the two ends. The CDR3 covers 13 residues. CDR1 is LNHDA and CDR2 is SQIVND in the germline V gene (reference sequence). The CDR3 nucleotides are TGTGCCAGTAGAACAGGGCTGAGTCAGCCCCAGCATTTT. Its protein is CASRTGLSQPQHF.

The gene calls are TRBV30 and TRBJ2-7; possible D gene TRBD1, 5 bases. CDR1 is GTSNPN, CDR2 SVGIG, per germline (reference sequence). This CDR3 has 13 amino acids. V lost 0 bases, J lost 3 bases, and 9 bases lay in between. The CDR3 protein is CAWSVGRDYEQYF. DNA of the CDR3: TGTGCCTGGAGTGTAGGCAGGGACTACGAGCAGTACTTC.

V and J are TRBV25-1 and TRBJ1-1; tentative D call: TRBD1 (5 bases). Germline V gives CDR1 MGHDK, CDR2 SYGVNS. The CDR3 contains 15 residues. The V gene lost 5 bases and the J gene lost 1 base, with 14 bases spanning the gap. This chain's CDR3 is CASSPRQQRNTEAFF. DNA for the CDR3: TGTGCCAGCAGTCCCCGACAGCAAAGGAACACTGAAGCTTTCTTT.